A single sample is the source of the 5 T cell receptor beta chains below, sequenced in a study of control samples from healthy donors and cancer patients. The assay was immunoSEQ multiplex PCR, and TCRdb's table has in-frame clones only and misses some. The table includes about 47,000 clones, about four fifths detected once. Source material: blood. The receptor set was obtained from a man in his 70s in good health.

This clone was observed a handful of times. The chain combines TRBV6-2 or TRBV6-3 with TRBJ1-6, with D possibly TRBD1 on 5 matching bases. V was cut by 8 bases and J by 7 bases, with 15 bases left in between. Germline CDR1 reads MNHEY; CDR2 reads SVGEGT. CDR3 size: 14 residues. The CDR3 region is CASGPGSGNSPLHF. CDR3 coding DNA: TGTGCCAGCGGCCCAGGGTCGGGGAATTCACCCCTCCACTTT.

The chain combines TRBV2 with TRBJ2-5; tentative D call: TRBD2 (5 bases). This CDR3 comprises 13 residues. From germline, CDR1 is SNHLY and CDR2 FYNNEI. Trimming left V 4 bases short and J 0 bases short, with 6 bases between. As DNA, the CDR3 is TGTGCCAGCAGTGGGGAGTACCAAGAGACCCAGTACTTC. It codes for CASSGEYQETQYF.

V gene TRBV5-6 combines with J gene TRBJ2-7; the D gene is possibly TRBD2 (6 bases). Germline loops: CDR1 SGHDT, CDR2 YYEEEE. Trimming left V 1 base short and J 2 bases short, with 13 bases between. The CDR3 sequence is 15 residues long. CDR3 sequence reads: CASSLMGASAYEQYF. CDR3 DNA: TGTGCCAGCAGCTTGATGGGAGCTAGCGCCTACGAGCAGTACTTC. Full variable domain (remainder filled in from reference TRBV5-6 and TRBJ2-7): DAGVTQSPTHLIKTRGQQVTLRCSPKSGHDTVSWYQQALGQGPQFIFQYYEEEERQRGNFPDRFSGHQFPNYSSELNVNALLLGDSALYLCASSLMGASAYEQYFGPGTRLTVT.

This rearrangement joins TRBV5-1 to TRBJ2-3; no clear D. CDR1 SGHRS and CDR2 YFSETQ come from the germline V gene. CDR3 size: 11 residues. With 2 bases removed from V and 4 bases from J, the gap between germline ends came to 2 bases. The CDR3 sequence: CASSFADTQYF. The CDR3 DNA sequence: TGCGCCAGCAGCTTTGCAGATACGCAGTATTTT.

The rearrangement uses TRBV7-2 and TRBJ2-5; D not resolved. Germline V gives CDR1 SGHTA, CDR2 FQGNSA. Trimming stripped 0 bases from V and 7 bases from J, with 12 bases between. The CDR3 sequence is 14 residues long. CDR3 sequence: CASSLASSLGTQYF. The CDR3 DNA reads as TGTGCCAGCAGCTTAGCGAGCAGCCTAGGGACCCAGTACTTC.